This TCR beta chain was found in a study of molecular identifiers for immune sequencing clone quantification listed by TCRdb under 2018. In the study overall: For a replicate experiment, RNA from roughly 20,000 or 100,000 naive CD8 T cells was divided into five aliquots, and four of the five aliquots were sequenced. The study was a methods study using CD8 T cells to benchmark molecular-identifier clustering-based TCR repertoire sequencing (MIDCIRS) and TCR RNA copy counting.

What the research found in general, with its limitations: Naive libraries contained spiked-in Jurkat TCR RNA (approximately ten copies' worth), which is not part of the donor repertoire. Spiked-in Jurkat TCR RNA equivalent to a single cell was reported to be detectable even among over 800,000 naive CD8 T cells. Highly expanded clone sizes could be underestimated because identical TCR molecules may share a barcode. Modeling estimated about three recovered TCR RNA copies per cell, compared with 9.5 to 10 by digital PCR, which implies around 33% capture efficiency. When barcode sub-clustering was left out, chimeric consensus sequences inflated TCR diversity, with chimeras reaching as high as 47%. In CMV-specific effector cells, clones with more than 20 RNA copies accounted for over 99% of molecules, whereas in naive cells such clones accounted for under 1%.

Naive CD8 T cell libraries were made from around 20,000 to 1,000,000 sorted cells using 10%, 30% or 50% of purified RNA. Naive CD8 T cells, defined as CD8+CD4-CCR7+CD45RA+, were FACS-sorted into RLT Plus buffer on a BD FACSAria II. Detection sensitivity was tested by spiking Jurkat RNA equal to roughly nine TCR copies' worth into samples containing about 18,000-1,000,000 naive CD8 T cells. Enrichment of CD8 T cells was performed with RosetteSep CD8+ T Cell Enrichment Cocktail and Ficoll-Paque, after which ACK red cell lysis was carried out. Libraries came from PCR. The data were produced on a NextSeq 500. Preparation of bulk TCR libraries followed a previously described approach, with the TCR primers listed in Table S5. The Qiagen AllPrep DNA/RNA kit was used to purify total RNA. Reads from multiple sequencing runs of the same library were pooled before analysis. The study's own analysis went as follows. Reads were retained only if their TCR constant sequence matched exactly, and those retained reads were trimmed to 150 nt and grouped according to their 12-nt molecular barcodes. Reads within each barcode group were sub-clustered using a 15% Levenshtein threshold, and quality-weighted consensus sequences were constructed for each RNA molecule. Non-functional sequences were removed, as were lower-count sequences one edit away from another. Barcode sub-clusters with fewer than 20% of the maximum read count were removed, based on fitting two negative binomial distributions. The public reads were reanalyzed by TCRdb: fastp trimming at Q25, MiXCR alignment, in-frame beta chains only. All rows with the same CDR3 protein become a single entry with the most common DNA and genes. The V and J calls and clone size come from TCRdb's table, not from the authors' own analysis. The sample table records 45,000 to 55,000 distinct CDR3 sequences; roughly 38% of these occur just once. Of the sample, around 4% falls within the top ten clones.

In regard to this clonotype: Its antigen specificity is not known. No base quality information exists; no much larger clone differs at one position.

This clonotype originated in a human donor in good health. Some libraries in this study had Jurkat cell RNA spiked in. Material: naive CD8+ T cells from blood, with Jurkat cell RNA spiked in. Explained via the paper, the cell subset or site label denotes: FACS-sorted CD8+CD4-CCR7+CD45RA+ naive T cells.

The DNA reads TGTGCCAGCAGTGAAGTTATGGATCCCTACGAGCAGTACTTC. The translation is CASSEVMDPYEQYF. The chain is encoded by TRBV6-1 joined to TRBJ2-7, with the D gene uncertain. CDR1 and CDR2 are read off the germline V gene as MNHNS and SASEGT. From cysteine to phenylalanine, the CDR3 is 14 amino acids long. Only the CDR3 portion is preserved as DNA: 42 bases, with reading frame beginning at the first base. The junction shows trimming of 1 base on V and 2 bases on J, plus 9 bases between the germline ends.